Reported below is one T cell receptor beta chain. Per donor, under 3 ml of blood was collected and frozen. The data belong to a study of monozygotic twins with inflammatory bowel disease. This CDR3 comprises 15 residues. CDR1 and CDR2 (germline): MNHNS, SASEGT. Roughly 3,500 ng of total RNA went into each TCR library. TCRdb re-called the 5' RACE reads; every CDR3 protein appears as one record, without DNA. Its listing shows approximately 200,000 distinct CDR3 sequences. The rearrangement links TRBV6-1 to TRBJ2-7; the D call from TCRdb, TRBD1, cannot be confirmed without DNA. Sequencing used blood. This clonotype was obtained from a human donor with ulcerative colitis or Crohn's disease, or a healthy co-twin of an affected twin (not recorded which). The CDR3 sequence is CASSPIWGQLYEQYF.